This T cell receptor beta chain was retrieved from a study of pediatric ulcerative colitis. Libraries were prepared by immunoSEQ multiplex PCR; TCRdb keeps only in-frame clonotypes and omits some of them. The sample carries roughly 30,000 clones, roughly 82% recorded once. Germline V gene sequence: CDR1 GTSNPN, CDR2 SVGIG (reference sequence). This CDR3 comprises 13 residues. V dropped 7 bases and J dropped 5; count of bases not matched to a gene: 10. The TCR originated in a boy between 5 and 17 years old with severe ulcerative colitis. Specimen: blood. The chain combines TRBV30 with TRBJ2-5, with TRBD2 matching 7 bases. The CDR3 is CAFFRDYPETQYF. The CDR3 DNA reads TGTGCCTTTTTCCGGGACTACCCCGAGACCCAGTACTTC.